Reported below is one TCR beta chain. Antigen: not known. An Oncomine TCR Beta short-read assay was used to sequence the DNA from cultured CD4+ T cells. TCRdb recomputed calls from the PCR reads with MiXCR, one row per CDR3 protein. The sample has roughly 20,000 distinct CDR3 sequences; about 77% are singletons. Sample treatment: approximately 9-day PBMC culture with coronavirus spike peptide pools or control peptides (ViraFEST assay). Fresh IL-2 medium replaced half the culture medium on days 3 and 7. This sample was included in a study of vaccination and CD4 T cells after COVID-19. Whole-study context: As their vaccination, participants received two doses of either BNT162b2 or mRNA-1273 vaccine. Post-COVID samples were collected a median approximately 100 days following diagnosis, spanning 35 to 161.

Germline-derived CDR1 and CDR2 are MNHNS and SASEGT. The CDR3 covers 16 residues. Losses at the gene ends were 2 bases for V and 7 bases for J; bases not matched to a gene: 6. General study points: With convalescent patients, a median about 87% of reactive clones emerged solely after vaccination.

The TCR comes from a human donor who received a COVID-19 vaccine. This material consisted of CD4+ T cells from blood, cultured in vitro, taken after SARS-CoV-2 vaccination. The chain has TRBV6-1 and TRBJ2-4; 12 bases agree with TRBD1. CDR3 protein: CASSEQGQGAANIQYF. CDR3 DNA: TGTGCCAGCAGTGAACAGGGACAGGGGGCGGCTAACATTCAGTACTTC.